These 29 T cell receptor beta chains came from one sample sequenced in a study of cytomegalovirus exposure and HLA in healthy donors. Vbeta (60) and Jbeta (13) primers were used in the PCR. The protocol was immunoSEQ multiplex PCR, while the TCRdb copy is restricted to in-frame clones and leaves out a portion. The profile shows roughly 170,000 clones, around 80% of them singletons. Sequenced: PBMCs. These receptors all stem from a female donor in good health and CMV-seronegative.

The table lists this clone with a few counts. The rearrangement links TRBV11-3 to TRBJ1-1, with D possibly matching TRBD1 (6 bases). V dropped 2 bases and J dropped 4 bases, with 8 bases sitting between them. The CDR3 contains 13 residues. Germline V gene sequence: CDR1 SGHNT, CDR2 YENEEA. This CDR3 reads CASSLWGRTEAFF. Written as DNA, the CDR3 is TGTGCCAGCAGCTTATGGGGGCGCACTGAAGCTTTCTTT. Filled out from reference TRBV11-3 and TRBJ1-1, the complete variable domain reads EAGVVQSPRYKIIEKKQPVAFWCNPISGHNTLYWYLQNLGQGPELLIRYENEEAVDDSQLPKDRFSAERLKGVDSTLKIQPAELGDSAVYLCASSLWGRTEAFFGQGTRLTVV.

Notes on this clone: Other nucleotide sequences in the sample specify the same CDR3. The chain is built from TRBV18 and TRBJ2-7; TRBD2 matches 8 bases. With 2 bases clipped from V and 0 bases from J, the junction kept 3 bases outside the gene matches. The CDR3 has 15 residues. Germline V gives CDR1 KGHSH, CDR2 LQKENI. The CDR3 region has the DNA TGTGCCAGCTCACCAGGCGGGGGGAGCTCCTACGAGCAGTACTTC. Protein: CASSPGGGSSYEQYF.

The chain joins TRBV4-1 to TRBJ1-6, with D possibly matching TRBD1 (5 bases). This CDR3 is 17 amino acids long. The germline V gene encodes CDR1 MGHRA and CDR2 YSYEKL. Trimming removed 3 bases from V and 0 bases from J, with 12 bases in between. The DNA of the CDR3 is TGCGCCAGCAGCCAGGGGCCAGCAATCTCCTATAATTCACCCCTCCACTTT. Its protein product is CASSQGPAISYNSPLHF.

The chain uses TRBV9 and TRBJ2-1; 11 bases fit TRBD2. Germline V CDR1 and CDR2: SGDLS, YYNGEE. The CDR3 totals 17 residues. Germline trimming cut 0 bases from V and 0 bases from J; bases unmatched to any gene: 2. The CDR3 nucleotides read TGTGCCAGCAGCGTAGGGGGACTAGCGGTCTCCTACAATGAGCAGTTCTTC. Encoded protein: CASSVGGLAVSYNEQFF.

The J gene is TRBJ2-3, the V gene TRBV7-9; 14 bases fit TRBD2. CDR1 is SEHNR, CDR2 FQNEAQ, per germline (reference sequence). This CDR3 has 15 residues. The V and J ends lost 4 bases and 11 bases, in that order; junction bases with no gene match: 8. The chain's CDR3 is CASSSRGLAGVRQYF. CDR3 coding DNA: TGTGCCAGCAGCTCCCGGGGACTAGCGGGAGTAAGGCAGTATTTT.

Here the CDR3 DNA reads TGTGCCAGCAGTTTCGTGACAGGGGGCTGGAATTCACCCCTCCACTTT. As protein: CASSFVTGGWNSPLHF. V gene TRBV27 combines with J gene TRBJ1-6, with 10 bases aligning to TRBD1. Per germline, CDR1 MNHEY and CDR2 SMNVEV (reference sequence). The ends lost 3 bases at V and 7 bases at J; junction bases unmatched: 6. The CDR3 has 16 residues.

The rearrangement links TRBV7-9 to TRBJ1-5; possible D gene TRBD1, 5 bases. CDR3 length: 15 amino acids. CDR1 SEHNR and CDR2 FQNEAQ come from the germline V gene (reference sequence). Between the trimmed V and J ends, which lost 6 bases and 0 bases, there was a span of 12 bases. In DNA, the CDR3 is TGTGCCAGCAGTCCAGGGTCCTCTAGCAATCAGCCCCAGCATTTT. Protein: CASSPGSSSNQPQHF.

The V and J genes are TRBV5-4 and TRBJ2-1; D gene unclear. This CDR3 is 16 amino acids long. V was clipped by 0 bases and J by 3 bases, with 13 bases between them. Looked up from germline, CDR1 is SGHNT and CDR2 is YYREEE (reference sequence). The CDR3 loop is CASSLVERAGYNEQFF. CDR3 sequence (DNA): TGTGCCAGCAGCTTGGTCGAGCGAGCCGGCTACAATGAGCAGTTCTTC.

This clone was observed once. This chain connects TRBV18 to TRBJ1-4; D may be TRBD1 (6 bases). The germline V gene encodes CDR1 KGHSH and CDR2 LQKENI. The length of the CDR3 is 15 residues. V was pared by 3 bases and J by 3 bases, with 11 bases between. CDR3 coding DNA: TGTGCCAGCTCACCCGACGGACAGCCTAATGAAAAACTGTTTTTT. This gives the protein CASSPDGQPNEKLFF. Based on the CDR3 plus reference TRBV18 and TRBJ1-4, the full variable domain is NAGVMQNPRHLVRRRGQEARLRCSPMKGHSHVYWYRQLPEEGLKFMVYLQKENIIDESGMPKERFSAEFPKEGPSILRIQQVVRGDSAAYFCASSPDGQPNEKLFFGSGTQLSVL.

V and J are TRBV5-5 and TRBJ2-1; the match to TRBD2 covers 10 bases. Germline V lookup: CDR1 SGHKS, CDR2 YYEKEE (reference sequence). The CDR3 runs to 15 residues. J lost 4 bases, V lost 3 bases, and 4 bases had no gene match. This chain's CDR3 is CASSSAGGPYNEQFF. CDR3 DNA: TGTGCCAGCAGCTCAGCGGGGGGGCCTTACAATGAGCAGTTCTTC.

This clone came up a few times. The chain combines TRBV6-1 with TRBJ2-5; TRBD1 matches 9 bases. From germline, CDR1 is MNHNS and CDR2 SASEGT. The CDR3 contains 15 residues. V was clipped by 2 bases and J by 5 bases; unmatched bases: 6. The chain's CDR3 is CASSELTGGFETQYF. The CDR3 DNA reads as TGTGCCAGCAGTGAATTAACAGGGGGCTTCGAGACCCAGTACTTC.

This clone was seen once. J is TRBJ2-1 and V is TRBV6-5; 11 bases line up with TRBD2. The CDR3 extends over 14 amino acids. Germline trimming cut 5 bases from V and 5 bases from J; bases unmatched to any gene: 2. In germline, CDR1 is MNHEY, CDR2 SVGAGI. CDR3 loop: CASSGTSGDNEQFF. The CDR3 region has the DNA TGTGCCAGCAGTGGGACTAGCGGTGACAATGAGCAGTTCTTC.

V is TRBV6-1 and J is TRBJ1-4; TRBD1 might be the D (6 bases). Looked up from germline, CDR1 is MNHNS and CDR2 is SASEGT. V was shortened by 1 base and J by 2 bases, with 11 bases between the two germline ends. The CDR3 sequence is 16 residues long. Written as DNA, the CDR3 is TGTGCCAGCAGTGAAGTTGGGACACGCACTAATGAAAAACTGTTTTTT. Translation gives CASSEVGTRTNEKLFF.

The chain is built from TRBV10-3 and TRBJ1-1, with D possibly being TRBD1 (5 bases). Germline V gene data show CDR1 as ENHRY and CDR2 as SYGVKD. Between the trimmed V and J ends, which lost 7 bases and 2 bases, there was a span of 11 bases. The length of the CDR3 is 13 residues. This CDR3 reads CAIMGGGNTEAFF. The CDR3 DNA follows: TGTGCCATCATGGGGGGAGGAAACACTGAAGCTTTCTTT.

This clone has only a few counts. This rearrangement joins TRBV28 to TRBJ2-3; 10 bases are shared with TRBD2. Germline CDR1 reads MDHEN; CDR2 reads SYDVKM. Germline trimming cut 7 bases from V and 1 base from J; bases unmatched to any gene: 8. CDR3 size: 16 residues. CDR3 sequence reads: CASTPWTSGGTDTQYF. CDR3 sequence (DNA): TGTGCCAGCACCCCCTGGACTAGCGGAGGCACAGATACGCAGTATTTT.

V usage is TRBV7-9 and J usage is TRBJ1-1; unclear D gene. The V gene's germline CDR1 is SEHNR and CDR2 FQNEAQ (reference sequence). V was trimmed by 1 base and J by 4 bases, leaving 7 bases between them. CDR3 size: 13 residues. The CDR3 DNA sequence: TGTGCCAGCAGCTTAGAGAGTACCACTGAAGCTTTCTTT. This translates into CASSLESTTEAFF.

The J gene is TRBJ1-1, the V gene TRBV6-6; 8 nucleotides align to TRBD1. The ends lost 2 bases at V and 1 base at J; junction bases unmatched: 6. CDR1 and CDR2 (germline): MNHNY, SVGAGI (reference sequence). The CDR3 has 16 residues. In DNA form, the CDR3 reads TGTGCCAGCAGTTACCCGGGACAGGCTAAGAACACTGAAGCTTTCTTT. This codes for CASSYPGQAKNTEAFF.

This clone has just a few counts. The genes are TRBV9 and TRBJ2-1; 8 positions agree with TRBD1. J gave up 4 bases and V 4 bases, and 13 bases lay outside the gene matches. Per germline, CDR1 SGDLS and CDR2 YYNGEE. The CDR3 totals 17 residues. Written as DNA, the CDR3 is TGTGCCAGCAGCAGCGTAGATTGGACAGGGATATACAATGAGCAGTTCTTC. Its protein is CASSSVDWTGIYNEQFF.

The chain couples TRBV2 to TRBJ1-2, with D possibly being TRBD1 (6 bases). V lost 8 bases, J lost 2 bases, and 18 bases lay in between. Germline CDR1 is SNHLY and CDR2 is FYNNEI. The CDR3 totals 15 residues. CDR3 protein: CASQRSGVDNYGYTF. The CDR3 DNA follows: TGTGCCAGCCAGAGGTCAGGGGTAGACAACTATGGCTACACCTTC. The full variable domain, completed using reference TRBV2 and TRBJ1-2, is EPEVTQTPSHQVTQMGQEVILRCVPISNHLYFYWYRQILGQKVEFLVSFYNNEISEKSEIFDDQFSVERPDGSNFTLKIRSTKLEDSAMYFCASQRSGVDNYGYTFGSGTRLTVV.

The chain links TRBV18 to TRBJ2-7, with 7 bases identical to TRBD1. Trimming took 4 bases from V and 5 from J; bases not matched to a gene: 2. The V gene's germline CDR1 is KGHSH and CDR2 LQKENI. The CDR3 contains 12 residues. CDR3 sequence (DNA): TGTGCCAGCTCACTACAGGGGCACGAGCAGTACTTC. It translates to CASSLQGHEQYF.

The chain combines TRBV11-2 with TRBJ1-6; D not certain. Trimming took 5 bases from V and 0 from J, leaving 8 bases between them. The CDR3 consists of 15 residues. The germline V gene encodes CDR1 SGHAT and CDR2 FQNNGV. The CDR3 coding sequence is TGTGCCAGCAGCCCCCCGGGCTCCTATAATTCACCCCTCCACTTT. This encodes CASSPPGSYNSPLHF. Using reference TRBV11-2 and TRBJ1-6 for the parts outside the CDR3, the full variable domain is EAGVAQSPRYKIIEKRQSVAFWCNPISGHATLYWYQQILGQGPKLLIQFQNNGVVDDSQLPKDRFSAERLKGVDSTLKIQPAKLEDSAVYLCASSPPGSYNSPLHFGNGTRLTVT.

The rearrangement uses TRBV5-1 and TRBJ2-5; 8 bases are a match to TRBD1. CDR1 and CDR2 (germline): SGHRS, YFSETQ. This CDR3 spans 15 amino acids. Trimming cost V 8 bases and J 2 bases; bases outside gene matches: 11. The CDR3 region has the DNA TGCGCCAGTATCCGGACAGGGACGTCACAAGAGACCCAGTACTTC. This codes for CASIRTGTSQETQYF.

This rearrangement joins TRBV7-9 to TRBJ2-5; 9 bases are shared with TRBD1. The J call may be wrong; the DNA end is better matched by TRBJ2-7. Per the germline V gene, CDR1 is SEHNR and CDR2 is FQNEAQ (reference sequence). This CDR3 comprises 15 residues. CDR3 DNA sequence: TGTGCCAGCAGCTTCCGGACAGGGGCCAGGGTCGAGCAGTACTTC. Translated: CASSFRTGARVEQYF.

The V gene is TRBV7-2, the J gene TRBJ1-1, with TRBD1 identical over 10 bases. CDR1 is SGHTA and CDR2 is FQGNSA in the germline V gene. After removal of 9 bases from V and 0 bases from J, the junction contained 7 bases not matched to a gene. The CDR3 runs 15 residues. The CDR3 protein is CASGTGAVVNTEAFF. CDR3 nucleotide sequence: TGTGCCAGTGGGACAGGGGCGGTTGTGAACACTGAAGCTTTCTTT.

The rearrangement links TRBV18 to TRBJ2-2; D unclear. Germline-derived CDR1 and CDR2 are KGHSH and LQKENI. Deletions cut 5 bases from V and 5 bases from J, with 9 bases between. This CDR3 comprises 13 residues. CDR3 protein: CASSWFGTGELFF. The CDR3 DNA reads TGTGCCAGCTCATGGTTCGGGACCGGGGAGCTGTTTTTT.

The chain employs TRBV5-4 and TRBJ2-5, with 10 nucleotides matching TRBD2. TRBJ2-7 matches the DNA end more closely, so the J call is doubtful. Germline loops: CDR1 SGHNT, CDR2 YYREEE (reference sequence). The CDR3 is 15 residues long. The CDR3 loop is CASSPSSGSPYEQYF. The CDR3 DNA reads TGTGCCAGCAGCCCTTCTAGCGGGAGCCCCTACGAGCAGTACTTC.

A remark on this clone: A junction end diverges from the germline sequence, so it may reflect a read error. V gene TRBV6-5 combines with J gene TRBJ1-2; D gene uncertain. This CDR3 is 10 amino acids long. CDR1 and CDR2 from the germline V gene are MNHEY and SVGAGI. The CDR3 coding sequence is TGTGCCAGCAGTGAAGAGGAACCCTTCTTC. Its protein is CASSEEEPFF.

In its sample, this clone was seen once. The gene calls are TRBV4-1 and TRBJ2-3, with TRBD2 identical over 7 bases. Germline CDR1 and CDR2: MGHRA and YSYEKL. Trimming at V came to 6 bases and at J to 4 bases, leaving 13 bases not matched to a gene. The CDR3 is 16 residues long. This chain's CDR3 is CASRHLERREPDTQYF. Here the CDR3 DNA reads TGCGCCAGCAGACACTTAGAGAGGCGGGAGCCAGATACGCAGTATTTT.

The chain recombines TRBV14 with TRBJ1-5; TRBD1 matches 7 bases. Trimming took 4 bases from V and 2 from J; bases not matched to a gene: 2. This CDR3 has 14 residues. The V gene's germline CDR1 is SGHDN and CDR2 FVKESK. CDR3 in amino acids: CASSRQGGNQPQHF. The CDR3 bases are TGTGCCAGCAGCCGACAGGGCGGCAATCAGCCCCAGCATTTT.